This TCR beta chain appears in the sequencing data of a study of response to subunit inactivated influenza vaccine. Findings of the study overall: Authors suggested each seasonal influenza vaccination recruits few new T cells.

TCRdb processed the RT-PCR reads anew with MiXCR; each CDR3 protein has one entry. The profile shows roughly 570,000 distinct CDR3 sequences, over 10% of them singletons. This clonotype was seen more than once but under ten times. The antigen is not known. The length of the CDR3 is 14 residues. Germline V gene lookup returns CDR1 DFQATT and CDR2 SNEGSKA (reference sequence). V was pared by 4 bases and J by 2 bases, with 11 bases between. This material consisted of PBMCs from blood, taken more than 35 days after vaccination. The chain joins TRBV20-1 to TRBJ2-2; D unresolved. This receptor was identified in a man aged 50 to 60 who received an inactivated influenza vaccine. The CDR3 coding sequence is TGCAGTGCTATGGCAGCCCTAAACACCGGGGAGCTGTTTTTT. Translated, it gives CSAMAALNTGELFF.